The 19 T cell receptor beta chains reported below all come from one sample, sequenced in a study of T cell repertoires in ileal Crohn's disease. Using immunoSEQ multiplex PCR, the repertoire was profiled, and TCRdb retains in-frame clones only, with some absent. This sample carries 8,000 to 8,500 clones, about three quarters of them seen once, and the ten largest clones take 8.4%. The sequenced sample was ileal tissue. These receptors all come from an adult with Crohn's disease.

The rearrangement uses TRBV5-1 and TRBJ2-3, with 14 bases matching TRBD2. In germline, CDR1 is SGHRS, CDR2 YFSETQ. CDR3 length: 17 residues. With 0 bases clipped from V and 1 base from J, the junction kept 1 base outside the gene matches. In DNA, the CDR3 is TGCGCCAGCAGCTTGGGGGGACTAGCGGGGGGCACAGATACGCAGTATTTT. Translating it yields CASSLGGLAGGTDTQYF. Full variable domain (rest looked up from reference TRBV5-1 and TRBJ2-3): KAGVTQTPRYLIKTRGQQVTLSCSPISGHRSVSWYQQTPGQGLQFLFEYFSETQRNKGNFPGRFSGRQFSNSRSEMNVSTLELGDSALYLCASSLGGLAGGTDTQYFGPGTRLTVL.

V usage is TRBV4-1 and J usage is TRBJ2-3; 7 positions agree with TRBD2. V lost 5 bases, J lost 8 bases, and 1 base stayed unmatched. CDR1 is MGHRA and CDR2 is YSYEKL in the germline V gene. The CDR3 consists of 11 residues. The CDR3 region is CASSGRGTQYF. CDR3 in DNA: TGCGCCAGCAGCGGGAGGGGTACGCAGTATTTT.

The chain is built from TRBV29-1 and TRBJ1-2; no firm D call. CDR1 SQVTM and CDR2 ANQGSEA come from the germline V gene. The ends were cut back, 3 bases at V and 4 bases at J, with 9 bases in the middle. The CDR3 is 12 amino acids. CDR3 in DNA: TGCAGCGTTGAGTGGCAGCGCTATGGCTACACCTTC. Protein: CSVEWQRYGYTF.

The chain recombines TRBV7-2 with TRBJ1-1; tentatively, D is TRBD1 (6 bases). CDR1 SGHTA and CDR2 FQGNSA come from the germline V gene. The CDR3 totals 15 residues. V was shortened by 5 bases and J by 5 bases, with 18 bases between the two germline ends. CDR3 sequence (DNA): TGTGCCAGCAGCAAAATTCGAGGGGGAGGGACTGAAGCTTTCTTT. Protein: CASSKIRGGGTEAFF.

The chain combines TRBV21-1 with TRBJ1-3. TRBV21-1 represents a pseudogene. The CDR3 is 17 amino acids. The CDR3 sequence is CASSSRTEELRGNTIYF. The CDR3 DNA is TGTGCCAGCAGCTCGCGGACGGAGGAACTCAGAGGAAACACCATATATTTT.

The V call is TRBV15, the J call TRBJ1-6; D is perhaps TRBD1 (5 bases). The CDR3 consists of 15 residues. CDR1 is LNHNV, CDR2 YYDKDF, per germline (reference sequence). The V and J ends lost 3 bases and 7 bases respectively, with 13 bases between them. The CDR3 nucleotides read TGTGCCACCAGCAGGAAAAAGGGGCCAAATTCACCCCTCCACTTT. As protein: CATSRKKGPNSPLHF. Complete variable domain (other parts from reference TRBV15 and TRBJ1-6): DAMVIQNPRYQVTQFGKPVTLSCSQTLNHNVMYWYQQKSSQAPKLLFHYYDKDFNNEADTPDNFQSRRPNTSFCFLDIRSPGLGDTAMYLCATSRKKGPNSPLHFGNGTRLTVT.

This rearrangement joins TRBV5-4 to TRBJ2-5; 8 bases are a match to TRBD1. This CDR3 contains 15 residues. CDR1 is SGHNT and CDR2 is YYREEE in the germline V gene (reference sequence). V trimming: 4 bases; J trimming: 4 bases; junction bases outside the gene matches: 9. CDR3 bases: TGTGCCAGCAGCCCGCGGCCAGGACAGGGAGAGACCCAGTACTTC. Protein: CASSPRPGQGETQYF.

This chain joins TRBV7-3 and TRBJ1-1; 9 bases map to TRBD1. J lost 6 bases, V lost 4 bases, and 6 bases had no gene match. Germline lookup yields CDR1 SGHTA and CDR2 FQGTGA. CDR3 length: 14 residues. CDR3 coding DNA: TGTGCCAGCAGCTCGGGACAGGGTAACGCTGAAGCTTTCTTT. Encoded protein: CASSSGQGNAEAFF. The entire variable domain, with the rest obtained from reference TRBV7-3 and TRBJ1-1, is as follows: GAGVSQTPSNKVTEKGKYVELRCDPISGHTALYWYRQSLGQGPEFLIYFQGTGAADDSGLPNDRFFAVRPEGSVSTLKIQRTERGDSAVYLCASSSGQGNAEAFFGQGTRLTVV.

This chain links TRBV19 with TRBJ2-7; 11 nucleotides line up with TRBD1. The V and J ends lost 3 bases and 6 bases, in that order; junction bases with no gene match: 10. The germline V gene has CDR1 LNHDA and CDR2 SQIVND (reference sequence). CDR3 length: 16 residues. CDR3 sequence (DNA): TGTGCCAGTAGTATGGCACCCGGGACAGGGGGGCTCGAGCAGTACTTC. It specifies CASSMAPGTGGLEQYF. Based on the CDR3 plus reference TRBV19 and TRBJ2-7, the full variable domain is DGGITQSPKYLFRKEGQNVTLSCEQNLNHDAMYWYRQDPGQGLRLIYYSQIVNDFQKGDIAEGYSVSREKKESFPLTVTSAQKNPTAFYLCASSMAPGTGGLEQYFGPGTRLTVT.

This CDR3 is CASSRSAGNLNEQFF. In DNA form, the CDR3 reads TGCGCCAGCAGCCGATCCGCAGGCAACCTCAATGAGCAGTTCTTC. The chain uses TRBV5-1 and TRBJ2-1; D remains unclear. The CDR3 totals 15 residues. The germline V gene has CDR1 SGHRS and CDR2 YFSETQ. V gave up 4 bases and J gave up 6 bases, with 17 bases separating them.

The chain carries TRBV5-5 and TRBJ1-4; 10 positions match TRBD1. Trimming removed 4 bases from V and 8 bases from J; junction bases left unmatched: 5. The CDR3 runs 14 residues. The germline V gene has CDR1 SGHKS and CDR2 YYEKEE (reference sequence). The CDR3 nucleotides are TGTGCCAGCAGCGAGGACAGGGGGACCGAAAAACTGTTTTTT. Protein sequence: CASSEDRGTEKLFF.

V gene TRBV7-2 combines with J gene TRBJ2-5; D gene uncertain. This CDR3 contains 14 residues. V was trimmed by 1 base and J by 4 bases, leaving 10 bases between them. The germline CDR1 and CDR2 sequences are SGHTA and FQGNSA. CDR3 DNA: TGTGCCAGCAGCTTAGAGGCAGGCAGAGAGACCCAGTACTTC. Residues: CASSLEAGRETQYF.

The V and J genes are TRBV5-1 and TRBJ2-5; TRBD1 matches 11 bases. CDR3 length: 17 residues. Germline assignment: CDR1 SGHRS and CDR2 YFSETQ. V lost 4 bases and J lost 5; bases outside the gene matches: 13. The DNA of the CDR3 is TGCGCCAGCAGCCGAGGACAGGGGGCGCCCGGGATGGAGACCCAGTACTTC. Protein: CASSRGQGAPGMETQYF.

This clone is large. This chain links TRBV19 with TRBJ1-2, with a weak D call TRBD1 (5 bases). CDR1 and CDR2 (germline): LNHDA, SQIVND (reference sequence). Trimming stripped 10 bases from V and 4 bases from J, with 19 bases between. The CDR3 totals 14 residues. CDR3 amino acids: CATTKGQGGYGYTF. For the CDR3, the DNA is TGTGCCACCACAAAGGGTCAGGGTGGCTATGGCTACACCTTC. Filled out from reference TRBV19 and TRBJ1-2, the complete variable domain reads DGGITQSPKYLFRKEGQNVTLSCEQNLNHDAMYWYRQDPGQGLRLIYYSQIVNDFQKGDIAEGYSVSREKKESFPLTVTSAQKNPTAFYLCATTKGQGGYGYTFGSGTRLTVV.

This chain joins TRBV19 and TRBJ1-1; D unresolved. V lost 6 bases to trimming and J lost 0 bases, with 17 bases between them. The germline CDR1 and CDR2 sequences are LNHDA and SQIVND (reference sequence). The CDR3 covers 16 residues. This CDR3 is CASRWGAGHMNTEAFF. CDR3 coding DNA: TGTGCCAGTAGGTGGGGAGCGGGCCATATGAACACTGAAGCTTTCTTT.

This clone was recorded only once. The chain uses TRBV28 and TRBJ1-2, with D uncertain. The CDR3 totals 14 residues. CDR1 is MDHEN, CDR2 SYDVKM, per germline. V was pared by 3 bases and J by 4 bases, with 12 bases between. The CDR3 coding sequence is TGTGCCAGCAGTTTCTCGGGAGGGAGCTATGGCTACACCTTC. This gives the protein CASSFSGGSYGYTF.

This rearrangement joins TRBV7-2 to TRBJ2-7, with TRBD1 as a possible D gene (5 bases). This CDR3 is 14 amino acids long. Germline V gene data show CDR1 as SGHTA and CDR2 as FQGNSA. V lost 0 bases to trimming and J lost 5 bases, with 11 bases between them. The CDR3 is CASSLAGQYHEQYF. The CDR3 DNA reads TGTGCCAGCAGCTTAGCGGGGCAGTATCACGAGCAGTACTTC. The whole variable domain, remainder taken from reference TRBV7-2 and TRBJ2-7, is GAGVSQSPSNKVTEKGKDVELRCDPISGHTALYWYRQSLGQGLEFLIYFQGNSAPDKSGLPSDRFSAERTGGSVSTLTIQRTQQEDSAVYLCASSLAGQYHEQYFGPGTRLTVT.

This chain links TRBV19 with TRBJ1-1, with a weak D call TRBD1 (5 bases). This CDR3 comprises 12 residues. The V end lost 6 bases, the J end lost 6 bases, and 11 bases lay between the germline ends. Looked up from germline, CDR1 is LNHDA and CDR2 is SQIVND (reference sequence). The CDR3 DNA reads TGTGCCAGTAGGACGGGGGACGCTGAAGCTTTCTTT. This codes for CASRTGDAEAFF.

V is TRBV7-6 and J is TRBJ2-2; TRBD1 agrees at 7 bases. J lost 6 bases, V lost 5 bases, and 6 bases had no gene match. The CDR3 runs 14 residues. Germline V lookup: CDR1 SGHVS, CDR2 FNYEAQ. For the CDR3, the DNA is TGTGCCAGCAGCCGAGGCCAGGGGGCCGGGGAGCTGTTTTTT. This translates into CASSRGQGAGELFF. The whole variable domain, filled in from reference TRBV7-6 and TRBJ2-2, reads GAGVSQSPRYKVTKRGQDVALRCDPISGHVSLYWYRQALGQGPEFLTYFNYEAQQDKSGLPNDRFSAERPEGSISTLTIQRTEQRDSAMYRCASSRGQGAGELFFGEGSRLTVL.